This TCR beta chain came from a study of graft-versus-host responses after intestinal transplantation. About the study: Recipients uniformly received anti-thymocyte globulin induction, followed by tacrolimus and steroids for roughly three years.

Note on this clone: Antigen: not known.

Profiled with immunoSEQ multiplex PCR; TCRdb holds only in-frame clones, not every one. The table records tens of thousands of clones, 85% to 90% of them present only once. Study-wide findings and caveats: GvH clone levels peaked in circulation, and this peak was associated with early post-transplant HvG declines.

This CDR3 has 14 residues. CDR1 is MRHNA, CDR2 SNTAGT, per germline. V lost 6 bases to trimming and J lost 6 bases; unmatched junction nucleotides: 7. This specimen was unstimulated CD8+ T cells sorted from spleen or lymph node cells, taken before transplant. The chain couples TRBV6-4 to TRBJ2-2, with 7 bases aligning to TRBD1. This receptor was taken from a human donor who was the organ donor for an intestinal transplant. CDR3 bases: TGTGCCAGCAGCGAAACAGGGGCGGCCGGGGAGCTGTTTTTT. Translation gives CASSETGAAGELFF.